This T cell receptor beta chain appears in the sequencing data of a study of blood T cell repertoires in COVID-19. Across the study: Samples representing acute and convalescent COVID-19 were sourced from the United States, Italy and Spain. Nucleic acid was either cDNA or gDNA, and it came from T cells, B-cell-depleted T cells, or PBMCs.

In the authors' workflow: Estimated nucleated cell counts came from reference gene primer amplification. The data were produced by immunoSEQ multiplex PCR, yet TCRdb's version contains in-frame clones alone and is incomplete. The DNA was the basis for D and trimming; V, J and clone size are from that table. Of approximately 46,000 clones in the sample, nearly 90% were seen once. The CDR3 sequence is 17 residues long. Germline CDR1 reads ENHRY; CDR2 reads SYGVKD. Trimming pared 6 bases from V and 0 bases from J, leaving 15 bases between. The sequenced sample consisted of peripheral blood. The V and J genes are TRBV10-3 and TRBJ2-6; D may be TRBD1 (6 bases). The sequence came from a man between 65 and 85 years old with active COVID-19. The CDR3 spells CAISRQAITSGANVLTF. The CDR3 nucleotides read TGTGCCATCAGCCGACAGGCGATTACCTCTGGGGCCAACGTCCTGACTTTC.